These T cell receptor beta chains were read from a single sample in a study of cytomegalovirus exposure and HLA in healthy donors. Produced via immunoSEQ multiplex PCR; TCRdb's table is partial and in-frame only. Of around 170,000 clones listed, roughly 80% are singletons. Sequencing input: PBMCs. The receptors stem from a man between 45 and 60 years old in good health and CMV-seronegative. The CDR3 runs from the conserved cysteine through the conserved F or W. D genes are given only for firm matches. Clone size appears in some rows only: once, few, many, or a class for an expanded clone.

clone_size	v_call	j_call	d_call	cdr3_nt	cdr3_aa
NA	TRBV11-3	TRBJ2-7	TRBD1	TGTGCCAGCAGCAAGGGACAGGGCGACACTCCCTACGAGCAGTACTTC	CASSKGQGDTPYEQYF
NA	TRBV5-4	TRBJ2-7	TRBD1	TGTGCCAGCAGCTTGGGACAGGGCCCATCGGGCTACGAGCAGTACTTC	CASSLGQGPSGYEQYF
NA	TRBV19	TRBJ1-1	NA	TGTGCCAGTAGTATTTCGGGGAACACTGAAGCTTTCTTT	CASSISGNTEAFF
NA	TRBV6-4	TRBJ2-2	TRBD1	TGTGCCAGCAGTCCGGGACAGGGAGAGACCGGGGAGCTGTTTTTT	CASSPGQGETGELFF
NA	TRBV7-2	TRBJ1-5	TRBD1	TGTGCCAGCAGCTTAGATGATGGGACAGGGGGACAGCCCCAGCATTTT	CASSLDDGTGGQPQHF
NA	TRBV9	TRBJ2-1	TRBD1	TGTGCCAGCAGCGCCCACGGACAGGGGTTTCATGAGCAGTTCTTC	CASSAHGQGFHEQFF
NA	TRBV28	TRBJ2-2	TRBD1	TGTGCCAGCACTTTGGGACAGGGGGCCCGACCTAGCCGGGAGCTGTTTTTT	CASTLGQGARPSRELFF
NA	TRBV18	TRBJ1-2	NA	TGTGCCAGCTCACCTAGCCTCACCGACAACTATGGCTACACCTTC	CASSPSLTDNYGYTF
NA	TRBV5-5	TRBJ1-1	TRBD1	TGTGCCAGCAGAATTCCGCCGGGACAGGGAACTGAAGCTTTCTTT	CASRIPPGQGTEAFF
NA	TRBV27	TRBJ2-6	NA	TGTGCCAGCAGTTTATGGCGGGGCGGCGCCAACGTCCTGACTTTC	CASSLWRGGANVLTF
once	TRBV4-1	TRBJ2-2	TRBD1	TGCGCCAGCAGCCAAGAGGGACAGGGTTTTGCCGGGGAGCTGTTTTTT	CASSQEGQGFAGELFF
NA	TRBV7-8	TRBJ2-3	TRBD2	TGTGCCAGCACCACCCCCCAAGCGGGGGATCTGGATACGCAGTATTTT	CASTTPQAGDLDTQYF
NA	TRBV5-4	TRBJ2-6	NA	TGTGCCAGCAGCTTGGCGAGTTCTGGGGCCAACGTCCTGACTTTC	CASSLASSGANVLTF
NA	TRBV10-3	TRBJ1-3	TRBD1	TGTGCCATATCCGGGACAGACCCTTCTGGAAACACCATATATTTT	CAISGTDPSGNTIYF
NA	TRBV1	TRBJ1-2	NA	TGCACCAGCAGTACAGGGAAATACGACCAAGGCTACACCTTC	CTSSTGKYDQGYTF
NA	TRBV5-1	TRBJ1-1	TRBD1	TGCGCCAGCAGCTCTACAGGGGGTAGCCCTGAAGCTTTCTTT	CASSSTGGSPEAFF
NA	TRBV7-9	TRBJ1-4	NA	TGTGCCAGCAGCTTACAGGCAACTAATGAAAAACTGTTTTTT	CASSLQATNEKLFF
NA	TRBV4-3	TRBJ1-1	NA	TGCGCCAGCCTCCCGGCCCTCGCACAGATGAACACTGAAGCTTTCTTT	CASLPALAQMNTEAFF
once	TRBV20-1	TRBJ2-3	NA	TGCAGTGCTAAGAGGGCAGATACGCAGTATTTT	CSAKRADTQYF
NA	TRBV10-3	TRBJ1-1	NA	TGTGCCACAGGTCCCACAGGGAACACTGAAGCTTTCTTT	CATGPTGNTEAFF
NA	TRBV7-6	TRBJ1-1	TRBD1	TGTGCCAGCAGTCGACAGGGGAACACTGAAGCTTTCTTT	CASSRQGNTEAFF
NA	TRBV6-5	TRBJ1-4	NA	TGTGCCAGCAGAAAAGGGCAGGGGACGGGAAAACTGTTTTTT	CASRKGQGTGKLFF
NA	TRBV2	TRBJ2-3	TRBD2	TGTGCCAGCAGTGAGAACGGGGGGGCCTGGGATACGCAGTATTTT	CASSENGGAWDTQYF
NA	TRBV5-1	TRBJ1-3	TRBD1	TGCGCCAGCAGGTCACAGGGGAAGTCTGGAAACACCATATATTTT	CASRSQGKSGNTIYF
few	TRBV11-2	TRBJ2-1	TRBD1	TGTGCCAGCAGGGGTGACAGGGGTTACAATGAGCAGTTCTTC	CASRGDRGYNEQFF
NA	TRBV7-8	TRBJ1-5	NA	TGTGCCAGCAGCCCGATAGGGGACATAAAACAGCCCCAGCATTTT	CASSPIGDIKQPQHF
NA	TRBV2	TRBJ1-1	TRBD1	TGTGCCAGCAGCCAAAGGACAGGGGACACTGAAGCTTTCTTT	CASSQRTGDTEAFF
NA	TRBV15	TRBJ1-2	NA	TGTGCCACCAAGCCGGAAGGCAGAGGTCCTTATGGCTACACCTTC	CATKPEGRGPYGYTF
NA	TRBV7-9	TRBJ2-1	NA	TGTGCCAGCAGTAACACCCGGAGCACCTACAATGAGCAGTTCTTC	CASSNTRSTYNEQFF
NA	TRBV9	TRBJ2-7	TRBD2	TGTGCCAGCAGCCCGAGGGGAGGGGAGAGGGAGCAGTACTTC	CASSPRGGEREQYF
NA	TRBV30	TRBJ1-6	NA	TGTGCCTGGAGTGTAAGGTCAGGGGATTCACCCCTCCACTTT	CAWSVRSGDSPLHF
NA	TRBV2	TRBJ2-3	TRBD2	TGTGCCAGCAGCCCGGGGGGGCTAGACACAGATACGCAGTATTTT	CASSPGGLDTDTQYF
NA	TRBV5-4	TRBJ2-2	TRBD1	TGTGCCAGCAGCTCAGGACAGGGGGCTCCAAACACCGGGGAGCTGTTTTTT	CASSSGQGAPNTGELFF
NA	TRBV11-2	TRBJ2-6	NA	TGTGCCAGCAGCTTACGAGGCCCCGGGGCCAACGTCCTGACTTTC	CASSLRGPGANVLTF
once	TRBV15	TRBJ1-5	NA	TGTGCCACCAGCAGAGATCGGGGGGTATCTCAGCCCCAGCATTTT	CATSRDRGVSQPQHF
NA	TRBV5-1	TRBJ2-3	TRBD2	TGCGCCAGCAGCTTAGCGGGGGGCCCCGATACGCAGTATTTT	CASSLAGGPDTQYF
NA	TRBV5-6	TRBJ2-7	TRBD1	TGTGCCAGCAGGCTACCGGGACAGGGGGCCCACGAGCAGTACTTC	CASRLPGQGAHEQYF
NA	TRBV6-5	TRBJ2-7	NA	TGTGCCAGCAGGAGGGGGACACCCCTCTCCTACGAGCAGTACTTC	CASRRGTPLSYEQYF
NA	TRBV30	TRBJ2-5	NA	TGTGCCTGGAGTAGAGAGGAGACCCAGTACTTC	CAWSREETQYF
NA	TRBV7-9	TRBJ1-4	NA	TGTTCCAGCAGCTTAGAGGGAGTGATTAATGAAAAACTGTTTTTT	CSSSLEGVINEKLFF
NA	TRBV7-9	TRBJ2-1	NA	TGTGCCAGCAGCCAAGAGGACATTGGATCCTACAATGGGCAGTTCTTC	CASSQEDIGSYNGQFF
NA	TRBV7-2	TRBJ1-6	NA	TGTGCCAGCAGCTTCGACAGTCCTTCACCCCTCCACTTT	CASSFDSPSPLHF
NA	TRBV2	TRBJ1-5	NA	TGTGCCAGCAGAGGGGTCCTTAGCAATCAGCCCCAGCATTTT	CASRGVLSNQPQHF
once	TRBV4-3	TRBJ2-3	TRBD2	TGCGCCAGCAGCCAAGATCGGGCGGGGGAGCCCACAGATACGCAGTATTTT	CASSQDRAGEPTDTQYF
NA	TRBV2	TRBJ1-2	NA	TGTGCCAGCAGTGAAGGGGAGGAGGATCCTCGAGGCTACACCTTC	CASSEGEEDPRGYTF
few	TRBV19	TRBJ1-4	TRBD1	TGTGCCAGTAGTACGGCCAGGACAGGGAGGCGTGAAAAACTGTTTTTT	CASSTARTGRREKLFF
NA	TRBV11-2	TRBJ2-1	NA	TGTGCCAGCAGCCGGGACACAAGGTCCTCGTTCTTC	CASSRDTRSSFF
NA	TRBV7-9	TRBJ2-6	NA	TGTGCCAGCAGCTCCCACGCGTCAGGGGCCAACGTCCTGACTTTC	CASSSHASGANVLTF
NA	TRBV2	TRBJ1-2	TRBD1	TGTGCCAGCAGTGGACAGGGCTATGGCTACACCTTC	CASSGQGYGYTF
NA	TRBV6-5	TRBJ2-3	NA	TGTGCCAGCAGCGACTACTATACGCAGTATTTT	CASSDYYTQYF
once	TRBV7-9	TRBJ2-7	NA	TGTTCCAGCAGCTTAGGGTACCTCGCGGACGAGCAGTACTTC	CSSSLGYLADEQYF
NA	TRBV10-1	TRBJ1-1	TRBD1	TGCGCCAGCAGTGGGGACAGGGGATCTACTGAAGCTTTCTTT	CASSGDRGSTEAFF
NA	TRBV10-1	TRBJ2-7	NA	TGCGCCAGCAGTGTGGTCTCCCGTAGTACCCACGAGCAGTACTTC	CASSVVSRSTHEQYF
NA	TRBV7-2	TRBJ2-7	NA	TGTGCCAGCAGCTTAGGTACTAGCAACGAGCAGTACTTC	CASSLGTSNEQYF
NA	TRBV5-6	TRBJ2-7	TRBD2	TGTGCCAGCGGGCTAGCGGTGCCCTCCTACGAGCAGTACTTC	CASGLAVPSYEQYF
NA	TRBV5-5	TRBJ1-6	NA	TGTGCCAGCAGCTTGGATGGATGGAGTGGATCACCCCTCCACTTT	CASSLDGWSGSPLHF
NA	TRBV6-5	TRBJ2-7	NA	TGTGCCAGCAGTTACGGAGGTTTCTACGAGCAGTACTTC	CASSYGGFYEQYF
few	TRBV7-9	TRBJ2-1	NA	TGTGCCAGCAGCTTACTGGGGCCTTCCTACAATGAGCAGTTCTTC	CASSLLGPSYNEQFF
NA	TRBV4-3	TRBJ2-3	TRBD2	TGCGCCAGCAGCCAGAGGGGACTAGCGGGCACAGATACGCAGTATTTT	CASSQRGLAGTDTQYF
NA	TRBV25-1	TRBJ1-2	NA	TGTGCCAGCAGTGAAAGTTTGGCGGGGGAAGGCTACACCTTC	CASSESLAGEGYTF